This record concerns one T cell receptor (beta chain) sequence. It has no known antigen specificity. No quality values exist for individual bases; no much larger clone is one base distant. In the paper's terms, the time point label means: baseline before first vaccination. Samples from vaccinated people were obtained from the UK trials COV001 and COV002, which included a single-blind randomized controlled phase 2/3 trial of AZD1222 (ChAdOx1 nCoV-19) in healthy adults. For TCRbeta chain sequencing, PBMC samples were collected from trial participants at day 0 and at day 28 after the second dose. The CDR3 regions of human TCRbeta chains were analyzed by immunosequencing. On the authors' methods: TCRs in the repertoires were matched against a reference library of SARS-CoV-2-specific TCRs that had been generated with the MIRA antigen-specificity platform. Breadth was defined as the fraction of unique TCRs that were SARS-CoV-2-associated, and depth was defined as the fraction of total T cells that were SARS-CoV-2-associated. Using the MIRA data, each spike-specific TCR was mapped to the spike region that the TCR reacts to and placed in a CD4 or CD8 class. Log10-transformed breadth and depth values were compared by one-way ANOVA with Sidak's multiple comparisons tests. This immuneACCESS table, as held by TCRdb, lists in-frame sequences with V and J called but not all clones. Of the missing ones, under half trace to an unresolved V gene in checked studies; the others have no known cause. D and trimming were read from the DNA, whereas the V and J calls and clone size are those reported in that table. The sample has approximately 160,000 clones on record, less than 95% of them singletons. The top ten hold about 1.6% of the sample.

Inclusive of the bounding cysteine and phenylalanine, the CDR3 is 12 residues long. Only the CDR3 DNA stays, 36 bases, in frame from base 1. Here V drops 3 bases and J drops 7 bases, and the junction holds 2 bases not matched to any gene. The CDR1 and CDR2 encoded by the germline V gene are SQVTM and ANQGSEA. This entry is derived from a study of T cell responses to AZD1222 COVID-19 vaccine (dated by TCRdb to about 2021). With regard to the full study: Because spike-specific TCR depth and breadth did not differ between the two schedules, AZD1222 recipients who got a second dose at roughly 4 weeks were pooled with those who got a second dose at roughly 12 weeks. A total of 233 trial participants underwent TCR sequencing, of whom around 210 had received two doses of AZD1222 and roughly 26 had received two doses of the MenACWY control vaccine. Trial participants were enrolled into age subgroups of 18-55, 56-69 and 70-plus years, which contained roughly 140, 27 and 60 TCR-sequenced participants, respectively. What the study reported, not specific to this receptor: Spike-specific TCR breadth and depth rose significantly after two AZD1222 doses compared with day 0 and with MenACWY recipients. Participants were mostly white British, with more females than males. The authors suggested clonal diversity may have been underestimated. Conclusions about previously exposed vaccinees were limited because only a handful of AZD1222 recipients were SARS-CoV-2 seropositive at baseline. The whole spike protein was spanned by vaccine-associated CD4 TCRs, and dominant responses were seen in regions 160-218 and 743-854. Reportedly, close to half of the unique spike-specific TCRs recognized epitopes lying outside the regions that are mutated in the B.1.351 and B.1.1.7 variants. The 56-69-year group was small, and its depth increase did not reach significance, likely because of low power. Because no day 14 peak-response samples were available, repertoires were characterized only after the peak T cell response.

The clonotype originates from an adult in good health. This chain joins TRBV29-1 to TRBJ1-4; TRBD1 agrees with 7 junctional bases. This sample comprised peripheral blood, obtained on day 0 of AZD1222 vaccination. The CDR3 protein is CSVDTGAEKLFF. At the DNA level, the sequence is TGCAGCGTTGATACAGGGGCTGAAAAACTGTTTTTT.